These T cell receptor beta chains were read from a single sample in a study of blood T cell repertoires in COVID-19. Clones were sequenced by immunoSEQ multiplex PCR, and TCRdb holds only the in-frame ones, with some missing. The sample holds 150,000 to 200,000 clones, more than 75% seen once. Sequenced material: PBMCs or T cells enriched from blood (not recorded which). Receptors were obtained from a woman aged 50 to 60 with acute COVID-19. Each CDR3 is given with its conserved first and last residue. The D gene is left open where the match is weak. Part of the rows lack a size; the others show once, few, many or a class for expanded clones.

CDR3aa | CDR3nt | v_gene | d_gene | abundance | j_gene
CASSVGGGHSSPLHF | TGTGCCAGCAGTGTTGGGGGGGGGCATAGTTCACCCCTCCACTTT | TRBV2 | NA | few | TRBJ1-6
CASSRLGSIQYF | TGTGCCAGTAGTAGACTAGGTAGCATTCAGTACTTC | TRBV19 | NA | NA | TRBJ2-4
CASSWGTANYGYTF | TGTGCCAGCAGCTGGGGGACAGCTAACTATGGCTACACCTTC | TRBV5-8 | TRBD1 | NA | TRBJ1-2
CASSGGVGTEAFF | TGTGCCAGCAGTGGCGGGGTAGGGACTGAAGCTTTCTTT | TRBV2 | NA | NA | TRBJ1-1
CASRLTGPSTDTQYF | TGTGCCAGTAGGCTGACAGGGCCGTCGACAGATACGCAGTATTTT | TRBV19 | TRBD1 | NA | TRBJ2-3
CASSPNGLGNQPQHF | TGTGCCAGCAGTCCGAATGGACTGGGCAATCAGCCCCAGCATTTT | TRBV28 | NA | NA | TRBJ1-5
CASSLADQGRRDTEAFF | TGTGCCAGCAGCTTGGCCGATCAGGGTAGGAGAGACACTGAAGCTTTCTTT | TRBV5-5 | NA | NA | TRBJ1-1
CASGGMGTDTQYF | TGTGCCAGCGGGGGGATGGGCACAGATACGCAGTATTTT | TRBV2 | NA | once | TRBJ2-3
CASSLTGHAGETAFF | TGCGCCAGCAGCTTGACGGGTCACGCCGGGGAGACGGCTTTCTTT | TRBV5-1 | NA | once | TRBJ1-1
CASSAPGLAGGYNEQFF | TGTGCCAGCAGCGCCCCGGGACTAGCGGGGGGCTACAATGAGCAGTTCTTC | TRBV6-2/TRBV6-3 | TRBD2 | NA | TRBJ2-1
CASRTGTNQPQHF | TGTGCCAGCAGGACAGGGACTAATCAGCCCCAGCATTTT | TRBV12-3/TRBV12-4 | TRBD1 | once | TRBJ1-5
CASSVGDRISGANVLTF | TGTGCCAGCAGCGTAGGGGACAGAATCTCTGGGGCCAACGTCCTGACTTTC | TRBV9 | TRBD1 | NA | TRBJ2-6
CASSVGSGGRSYGYTF | TGTGCCAGCAGCGTCGGCTCGGGGGGACGGAGCTATGGCTACACCTTC | TRBV7-2 | NA | NA | TRBJ1-2
CASSERGGSTDTQYF | TGTGCCAGCAGTGAGAGGGGGGGAAGCACAGATACGCAGTATTTT | TRBV2 | NA | NA | TRBJ2-3
CAWSVERGRLGYTF | TGTGCCTGGAGTGTCGAGCGGGGGCGACTTGGCTACACCTTC | TRBV30 | NA | many | TRBJ1-2
CASSLDASRASYNEQFF | TGTGCCAGCAGCTTAGACGCGTCCCGAGCCTCCTACAATGAGCAGTTCTTC | TRBV7-2 | NA | NA | TRBJ2-1
CASSVDQIYNEQFF | TGTGCCAGCAGCGTAGACCAGATCTACAATGAGCAGTTCTTC | TRBV9 | NA | once | TRBJ2-1
CASSEGLEETQYF | TGCGCCAGCAGTGAGGGACTTGAGGAGACCCAGTACTTC | TRBV10-1 | NA | NA | TRBJ2-5
CATKGGRTGPNEKLFF | TGTGCCACCAAAGGGGGCCGGACAGGGCCAAATGAAAAACTGTTTTTT | TRBV27 | TRBD1 | NA | TRBJ1-4
CASKGDSNTEAFF | TGTGCCAGCAAAGGCGACTCGAACACTGAAGCTTTCTTT | TRBV7-2 | NA | NA | TRBJ1-1
CASFRGGGNSPLHF | TGTGCCAGCTTCAGAGGCGGCGGAAATTCACCCCTCCACTTT | TRBV6-5 | NA | few | TRBJ1-6
CASSLGQAFNEKLFF | TGTGCCAGCAGCTTAGGACAGGCATTTAATGAAAAACTGTTTTTT | TRBV7-2 | NA | NA | TRBJ1-4
CASSRGQAYNEQFF | TGTGCCAGCAGCCGGGGACAGGCGTACAATGAGCAGTTCTTC | TRBV11-2 | TRBD1 | once | TRBJ2-1
CASSIGPRGQPEAFF | TGTGCCAGTAGTATAGGCCCTAGGGGACAGCCTGAAGCTTTCTTT | TRBV19 | TRBD1 | NA | TRBJ1-1
CASSAQGAYNSPLHF | TGTGCCAGCAGCGCACAGGGGGCCTATAATTCACCCCTCCACTTT | TRBV7-3 | TRBD1 | NA | TRBJ1-6
CASSQDISSQPQHF | TGCGCCAGCAGCCAAGATATTTCCTCTCAGCCCCAGCATTTT | TRBV4-3 | NA | NA | TRBJ1-5
CASSLAGDEKLFF | TGTGCCAGCAGTTTGGCAGGGGATGAAAAACTGTTTTTT | TRBV27 | NA | NA | TRBJ1-4